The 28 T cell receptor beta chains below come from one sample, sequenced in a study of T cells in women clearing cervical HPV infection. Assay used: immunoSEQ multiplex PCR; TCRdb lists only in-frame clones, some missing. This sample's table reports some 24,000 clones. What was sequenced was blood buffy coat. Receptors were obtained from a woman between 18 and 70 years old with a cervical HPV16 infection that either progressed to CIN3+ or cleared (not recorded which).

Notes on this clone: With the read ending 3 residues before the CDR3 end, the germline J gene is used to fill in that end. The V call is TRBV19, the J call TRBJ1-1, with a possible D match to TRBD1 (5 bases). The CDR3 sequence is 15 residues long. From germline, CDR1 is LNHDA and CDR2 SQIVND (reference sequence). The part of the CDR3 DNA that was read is TGTGCCAGTAGTAGCGGCGGGGGAGGGTCGAAGGAG. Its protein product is CASSSGGGGSKE. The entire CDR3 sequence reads CASSSGGGGSKEAFF.

Partial CDR3 DNA: TGTGCCAGCAGTGAGACTAGCGGGGGGGCTGAAGATACG. It encodes CASSETSGGAEDT. The whole CDR3 sequence is CASSETSGGAEDTQYF. This chain links TRBV6-4 with TRBJ2-3; 14 nucleotides align to TRBD2. Read data end 3 residues before the CDR3 end; the end is taken from the germline J gene. The CDR3 length is 16 residues. V was clipped by 3 bases and J by 5 bases; unmatched bases: 4. The V gene's germline CDR1 is MRHNA and CDR2 SNTAGT.

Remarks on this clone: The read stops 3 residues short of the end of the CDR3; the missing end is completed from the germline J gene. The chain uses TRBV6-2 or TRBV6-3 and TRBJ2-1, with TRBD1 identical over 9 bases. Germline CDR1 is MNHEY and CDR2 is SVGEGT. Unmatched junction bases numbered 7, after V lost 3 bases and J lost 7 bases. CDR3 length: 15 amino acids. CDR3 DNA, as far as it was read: TGTGCCAGCAGTTATTGTGGGACAGGGTTGAATGAG. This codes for CASSYCGTGLNE. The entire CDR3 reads CASSYCGTGLNEQFF.

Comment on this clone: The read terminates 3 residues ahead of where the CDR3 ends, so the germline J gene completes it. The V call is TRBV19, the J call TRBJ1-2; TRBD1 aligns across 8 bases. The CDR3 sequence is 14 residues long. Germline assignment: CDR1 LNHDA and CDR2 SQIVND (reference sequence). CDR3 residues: CASNDLDRGRGYTF. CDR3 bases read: TGTGCCAGTAATGATCTAGACAGGGGTAGAGGC.

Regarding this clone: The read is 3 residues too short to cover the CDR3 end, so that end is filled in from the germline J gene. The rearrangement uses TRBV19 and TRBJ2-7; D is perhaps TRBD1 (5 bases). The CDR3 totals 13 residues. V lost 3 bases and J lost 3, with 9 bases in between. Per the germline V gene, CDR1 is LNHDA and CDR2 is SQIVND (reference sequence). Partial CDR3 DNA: TGTGCCAGTAGTATGAGGCAGGGCTACGAG. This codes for CASSMRQGYE. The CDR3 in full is CASSMRQGYEQYF.

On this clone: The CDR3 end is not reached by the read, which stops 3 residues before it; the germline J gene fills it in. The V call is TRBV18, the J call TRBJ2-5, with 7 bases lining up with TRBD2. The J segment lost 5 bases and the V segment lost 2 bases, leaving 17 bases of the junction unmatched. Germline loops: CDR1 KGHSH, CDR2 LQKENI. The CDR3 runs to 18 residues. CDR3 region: CASSPIGLVSRARETQYF. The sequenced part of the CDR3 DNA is TGTGCCAGCTCACCAATCGGACTAGTGTCGAGGGCCCGTGAGACC.

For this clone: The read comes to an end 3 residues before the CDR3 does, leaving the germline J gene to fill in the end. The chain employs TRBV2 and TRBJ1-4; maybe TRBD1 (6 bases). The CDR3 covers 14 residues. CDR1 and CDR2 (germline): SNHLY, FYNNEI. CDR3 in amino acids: CASTPGQLFGQLFF. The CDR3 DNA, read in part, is TGTGCCAGCACCCCTGGACAGCTCTTTGGTCAA.

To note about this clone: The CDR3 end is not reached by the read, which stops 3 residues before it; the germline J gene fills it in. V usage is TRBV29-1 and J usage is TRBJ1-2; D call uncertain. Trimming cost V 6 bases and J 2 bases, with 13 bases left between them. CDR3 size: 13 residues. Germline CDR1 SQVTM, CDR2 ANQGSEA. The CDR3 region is CSVEPVLNYGYTF. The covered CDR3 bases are TGCAGCGTCGAACCGGTTTTAAACTATGGC. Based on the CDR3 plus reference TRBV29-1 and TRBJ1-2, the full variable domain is SAVISQKPSRDICQRGTSLTIQCQVDSQVTMMFWYRQQPGQSLTLIATANQGSEATYESGFVIDKFPISRPNLTFSTLTVSNMSPEDSSIYLCSVEPVLNYGYTFGSGTRLTVV.

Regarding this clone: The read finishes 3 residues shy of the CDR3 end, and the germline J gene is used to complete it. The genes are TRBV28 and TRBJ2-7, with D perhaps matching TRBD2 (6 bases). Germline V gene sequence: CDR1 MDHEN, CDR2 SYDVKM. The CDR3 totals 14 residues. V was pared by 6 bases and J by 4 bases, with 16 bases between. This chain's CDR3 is CASSKPGDWYEQYF. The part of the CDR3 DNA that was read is TGTGCCAGCAGCAAACCCGGGGACTGGTACGAG. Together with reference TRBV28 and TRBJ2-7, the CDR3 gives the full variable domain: DVKVTQSSRYLVKRTGEKVFLECVQDMDHENMFWYRQDPGLGLRLIYFSYDVKMKEKGDIPEGYSVSREKKERFSLILESASTNQTSMYLCASSKPGDWYEQYFGPGTRLTVT.

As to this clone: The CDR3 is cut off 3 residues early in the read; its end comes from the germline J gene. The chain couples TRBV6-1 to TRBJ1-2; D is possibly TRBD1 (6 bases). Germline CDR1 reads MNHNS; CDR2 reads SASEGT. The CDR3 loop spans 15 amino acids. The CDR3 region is CASSEGPTGGGGYTF. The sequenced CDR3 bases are TGTGCCAGCAGTGAAGGACCGACAGGCGGGGGCGGC.

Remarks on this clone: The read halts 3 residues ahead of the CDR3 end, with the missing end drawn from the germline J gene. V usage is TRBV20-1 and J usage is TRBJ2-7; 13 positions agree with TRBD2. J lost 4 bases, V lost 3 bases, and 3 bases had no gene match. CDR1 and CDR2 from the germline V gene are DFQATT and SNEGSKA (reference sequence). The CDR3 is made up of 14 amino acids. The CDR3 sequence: CSASGTSGDYEQYF. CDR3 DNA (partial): TGCAGTGCTAGCGGGACTAGCGGGGATTACGAG.

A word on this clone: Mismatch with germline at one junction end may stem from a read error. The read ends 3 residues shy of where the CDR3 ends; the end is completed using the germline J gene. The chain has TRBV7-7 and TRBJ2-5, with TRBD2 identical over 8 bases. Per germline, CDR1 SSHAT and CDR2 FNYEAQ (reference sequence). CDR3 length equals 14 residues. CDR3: CASSQHSGAETQYF. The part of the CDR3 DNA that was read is TGTGCTAGCAGCCAGCATAGCGGGGCAGAGACC. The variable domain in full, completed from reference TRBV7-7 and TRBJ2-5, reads GAGVSQSPRYKVTKRGQDVTLRCDPISSHATLYWYQQALGQGPEFLTYFNYEAQPDKSGLPSDRFSAERPEGSISTLTIQRTEQRDSAMYRCASSQHSGAETQYFGPGTRLLVL.

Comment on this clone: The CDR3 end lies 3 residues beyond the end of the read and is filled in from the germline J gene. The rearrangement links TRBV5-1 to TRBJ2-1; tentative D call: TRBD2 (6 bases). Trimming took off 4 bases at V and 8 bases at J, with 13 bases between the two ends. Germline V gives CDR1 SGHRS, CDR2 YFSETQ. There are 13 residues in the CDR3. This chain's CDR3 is CASSVTSPHEQFF. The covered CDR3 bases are TGCGCCAGCAGCGTCACTAGCCCCCATGAG.

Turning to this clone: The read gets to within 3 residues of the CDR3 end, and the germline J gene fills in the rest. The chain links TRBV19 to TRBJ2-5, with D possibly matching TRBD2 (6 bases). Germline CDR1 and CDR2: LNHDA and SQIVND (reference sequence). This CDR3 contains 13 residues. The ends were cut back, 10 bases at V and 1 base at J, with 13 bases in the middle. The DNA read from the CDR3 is TGTGCCACCAAGGGGAGGTCCCAAGAGACC. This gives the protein CATKGRSQET. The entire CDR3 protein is CATKGRSQETQYF.

Partial CDR3 DNA: TGTGCCAGCAGTGTCGACAGGGGGAGGGAGACC. Translation gives CASSVDRGRET. The full CDR3 protein reads CASSVDRGRETQYF. The chain couples TRBV6-1 to TRBJ2-5; TRBD1 matches 9 bases. The sequenced fragment ends 3 residues before the CDR3 boundary, so the rest is inferred from the germline J gene. Trimming removed 4 bases from V and 5 bases from J; junction bases left unmatched: 5. Germline V CDR1 and CDR2: MNHNS, SASEGT. The CDR3 totals 14 residues.

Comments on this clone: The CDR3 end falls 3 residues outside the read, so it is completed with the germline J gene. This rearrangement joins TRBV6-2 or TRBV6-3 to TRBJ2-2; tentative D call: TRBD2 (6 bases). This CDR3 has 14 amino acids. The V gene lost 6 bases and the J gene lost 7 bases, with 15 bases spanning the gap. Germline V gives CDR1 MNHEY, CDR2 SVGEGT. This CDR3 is CASRRVGGHGELFF. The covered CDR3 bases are TGTGCCAGCAGAAGAGTTGGAGGGCACGGGGAG.

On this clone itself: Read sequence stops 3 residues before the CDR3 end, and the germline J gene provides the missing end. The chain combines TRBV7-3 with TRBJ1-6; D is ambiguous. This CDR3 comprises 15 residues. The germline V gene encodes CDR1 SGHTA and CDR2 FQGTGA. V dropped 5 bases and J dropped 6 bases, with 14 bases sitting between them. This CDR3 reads CASSPFAGVNSPLHF. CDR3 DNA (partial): TGTGCCAGCAGCCCCTTCGCGGGAGTTAATTCACCC.

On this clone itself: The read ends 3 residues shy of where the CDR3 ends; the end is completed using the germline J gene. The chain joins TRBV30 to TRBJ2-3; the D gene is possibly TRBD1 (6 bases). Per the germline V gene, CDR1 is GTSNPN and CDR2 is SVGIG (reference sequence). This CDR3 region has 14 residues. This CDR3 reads CAWNGGAEDQPQYF. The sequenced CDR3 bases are TGTGCCTGGAATGGGGGCGCAGAGGATCAGCCG.

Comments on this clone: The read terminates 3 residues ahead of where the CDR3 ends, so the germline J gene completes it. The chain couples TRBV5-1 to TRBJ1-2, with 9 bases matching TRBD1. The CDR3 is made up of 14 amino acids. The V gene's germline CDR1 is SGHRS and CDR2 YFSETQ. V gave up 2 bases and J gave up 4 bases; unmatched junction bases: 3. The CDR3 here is CASSFLGQGYGYTF. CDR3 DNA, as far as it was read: TGCGCCAGCAGCTTTCTGGGACAGGGCTATGGC.

CDR3 loop: CASSFTGFINQPQHF. The CDR3 DNA, read in part, is TGTGCCAGCAGCTTTACAGGGTTCATTAATCAGCCC. The chain carries TRBV7-2 and TRBJ1-5; TRBD1 might be the D (6 bases). The read terminates 3 residues before the CDR3 end, so the remaining end is supplied by the germline J gene. The CDR3 is 15 residues long. The germline CDR1 and CDR2 sequences are SGHTA and FQGNSA. Trimming stripped 3 bases from V and 4 bases from J, with 13 bases between.

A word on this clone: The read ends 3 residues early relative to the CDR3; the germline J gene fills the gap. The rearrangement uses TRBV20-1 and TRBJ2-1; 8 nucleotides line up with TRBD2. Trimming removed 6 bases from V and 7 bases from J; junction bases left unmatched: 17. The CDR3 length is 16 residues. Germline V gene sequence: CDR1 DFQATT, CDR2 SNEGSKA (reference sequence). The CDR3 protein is CSAPNGWERELNEQFF. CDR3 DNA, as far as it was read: TGCAGTGCCCCGAATGGTTGGGAGCGGGAGTTAAATGAG.

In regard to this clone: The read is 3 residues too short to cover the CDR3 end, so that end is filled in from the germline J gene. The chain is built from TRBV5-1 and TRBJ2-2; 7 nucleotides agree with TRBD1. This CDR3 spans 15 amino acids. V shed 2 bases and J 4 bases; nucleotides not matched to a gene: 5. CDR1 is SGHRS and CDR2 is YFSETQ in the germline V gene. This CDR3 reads CASSFQGVGTGELFF. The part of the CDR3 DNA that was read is TGCGCCAGCAGCTTCCAGGGGGTGGGCACCGGGGAG.

Partial CDR3 DNA: TGTGCCAGCAGCCCTGGGACAGCCTACACTGAA. This encodes CASSPGTAYTE. The entire CDR3 protein is CASSPGTAYTEAFF. The chain recombines TRBV7-9 with TRBJ1-1, with TRBD1 identical over 7 bases. Sequencing ends 3 residues short of the CDR3 end; the germline J gene provides the rest. The junction had 6 bases not matched to a gene; V was cut back by 5 bases and J by 3 bases. Germline V lookup: CDR1 SEHNR, CDR2 FQNEAQ (reference sequence). The CDR3 loop spans 14 amino acids.

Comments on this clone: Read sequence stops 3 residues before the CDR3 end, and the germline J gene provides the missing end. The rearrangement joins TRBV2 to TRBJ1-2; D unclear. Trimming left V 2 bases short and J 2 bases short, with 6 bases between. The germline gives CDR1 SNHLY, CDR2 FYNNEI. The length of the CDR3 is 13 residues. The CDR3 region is CASSELLNYGYTF. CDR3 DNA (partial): TGTGCCAGCAGTGAACTGTTAAACTATGGC.

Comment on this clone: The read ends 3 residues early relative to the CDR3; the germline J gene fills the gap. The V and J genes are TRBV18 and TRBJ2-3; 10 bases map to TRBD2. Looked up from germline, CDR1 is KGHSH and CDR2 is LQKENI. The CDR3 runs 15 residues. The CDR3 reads CASSPTLAGRETQYF. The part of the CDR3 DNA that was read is TGTGCCAGCTCACCTACACTAGCGGGAAGGGAGACG.

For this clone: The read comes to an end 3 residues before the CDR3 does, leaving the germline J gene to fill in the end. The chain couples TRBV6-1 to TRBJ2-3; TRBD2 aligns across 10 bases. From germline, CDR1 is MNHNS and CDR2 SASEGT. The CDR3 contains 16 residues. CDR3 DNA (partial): TGTGCCAGCAGTGAAAGAAGCGGGAGGGTGGAGGAGACG. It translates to CASSERSGRVEET. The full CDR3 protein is CASSERSGRVEETQYF.

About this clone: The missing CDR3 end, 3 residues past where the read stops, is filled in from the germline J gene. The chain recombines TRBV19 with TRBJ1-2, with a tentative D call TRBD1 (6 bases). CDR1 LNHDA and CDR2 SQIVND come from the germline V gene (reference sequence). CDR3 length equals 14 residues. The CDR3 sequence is CASSLLAGDNTYTF. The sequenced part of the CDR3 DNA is TGTGCCAGTAGTCTACTAGCGGGGGACAATACC.

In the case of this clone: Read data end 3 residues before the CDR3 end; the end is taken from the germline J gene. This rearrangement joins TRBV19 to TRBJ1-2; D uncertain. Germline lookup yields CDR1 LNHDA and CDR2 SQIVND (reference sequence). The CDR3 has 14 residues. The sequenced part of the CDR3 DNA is TGTGCCAGTAGTATTCTCCCAGACACCTACGAC. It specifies CASSILPDTYD. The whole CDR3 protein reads CASSILPDTYDYTF.